These 3 T cell receptor beta chains were all obtained from the same sample, sequenced in a study of T-cell reconstitution after alpha-beta-depleted transplantation in children. Molecular barcoding with unique molecular identifiers was used for the TCRbeta library. TCRdb independently ran MiXCR on the PCR reads; one entry per CDR3 protein. The sample lists around 200,000 distinct CDR3 sequences, 8% to 9.5% occurring once. The material was PBMCs from the stem cell graft donor, obtained from the stem cell graft. All receptors derive from a human donor who donated a stem cell graft to a child with acute lymphoblastic leukemia.

This clonotype was seen repeatedly, ten times or more. The chain couples TRBV6-2 or TRBV6-3 to TRBJ2-5; 7 positions agree with TRBD2. CDR3 length: 16 amino acids. In germline, CDR1 is MNHEY, CDR2 SVGEGT. Trimming took 1 base from V and 1 from J; bases not matched to a gene: 6. The CDR3 loop reads CASSYFLAETQETQYF. The CDR3 DNA sequence: TGTGCCAGCAGTTACTTTCTAGCGGAGACCCAAGAGACCCAGTACTTC.

A few counts support this clonotype. This chain uses TRBV6-2 or TRBV6-3 with TRBJ2-7, with D perhaps given as TRBD1 or TRBD2 (5 bases each). The germline gives CDR1 MNHEY, CDR2 SVGEGT. V gave up 8 bases and J gave up 3 bases, with 14 bases separating them. The CDR3 length is 13 residues. This CDR3 is CASSEGTHYEQYF. The DNA of the CDR3 is TGTGCCAGCTCTGAGGGGACGCACTACGAGCAGTACTTC.

The gene calls are TRBV6-2 or TRBV6-3 and TRBJ2-7, with 8 bases identical to TRBD1. The germline V gene encodes CDR1 MNHEY and CDR2 SVGEGT. The CDR3 sequence is 15 residues long. With 0 bases clipped from V and 9 bases from J, the junction kept 10 bases outside the gene matches. This CDR3 reads CASSYSGQARSWQYF. In DNA form, the CDR3 reads TGTGCCAGCAGTTACTCGGGACAGGCGAGATCGTGGCAGTACTTC.